These 30 T cell receptor beta chains came from one sample sequenced in a study of T cells after yellow fever vaccination (dated by TCRdb to the late 2010s). Library preparation was by 5' RACE. The sequencing machine was an Illumina NovaSeq 6000. Starting from the raw public reads, TCRdb applied fastp trimming at Q25, assembled clones with MiXCR and retained in-frame beta chains. Here each entry gathers all rows of one CDR3 protein and keeps the most common genes and DNA. Recorded for this sample are 170,000 or so distinct CDR3 sequences; about a tenth of them occurred a single time. Of the sample, roughly a third is held by the ten largest clones. The treatment or condition label, read with the paper, signifies: live attenuated yellow fever vaccine strain. The input for sequencing was CD8+ T cells sorted from PBMCs, taken 45 days after the yellow fever booster vaccination. These receptors originate from a man aged 18 to 30 who received the YFV17D yellow fever vaccine.

The rearrangement joins TRBV9 to TRBJ1-6; D is perhaps TRBD1 (6 bases). The CDR3 is made up of 15 amino acids. From germline, CDR1 is SGDLS and CDR2 YYNGEE. The V gene lost 2 bases and the J gene lost 6 bases, with 12 bases spanning the gap. The CDR3 protein is CASSVEGGGNSPLHF. The CDR3 region has the DNA TGTGCCAGCAGCGTGGAAGGAGGGGGTAATTCACCCCTCCACTTT.

This clonotype was detected only a few times. This chain joins TRBV4-1 and TRBJ2-1, with 11 bases fitting TRBD2. Germline CDR1 and CDR2: MGHRA and YSYEKL. The CDR3 is 17 amino acids. V lost 3 bases to trimming and J lost 8 bases; unmatched junction nucleotides: 12. In nucleotides, the CDR3 is TGCGCCAGCAGCCAGGCTCCGGGACTAGCGGTTTACGATGAGCAGTTCTTC. As protein: CASSQAPGLAVYDEQFF.

V and J are TRBV20-1 and TRBJ2-6; D is uncertain. The CDR3 consists of 13 residues. Germline V gives CDR1 DFQATT, CDR2 SNEGSKA (reference sequence). V lost 3 bases and J 1 base, leaving 4 bases between the germline ends. The CDR3 loop reads CSASGSGANVLTF. The CDR3 DNA reads as TGCAGTGCTAGTGGTTCTGGGGCCAACGTCCTGACTTTC.

This clonotype occurred a few times. This chain links TRBV10-2 with TRBJ1-2; 11 bases line up with TRBD1. Trimming cost V 6 bases and J 4 bases; bases outside gene matches: 10. The CDR3 is 16 residues long. Germline values: CDR1 WSHSY, CDR2 SAAADI. Here the CDR3 reads CASSAIRTGGLYGYTF. DNA of the CDR3: TGCGCCAGCAGCGCCATAAGGACAGGGGGCCTCTATGGCTACACCTTC.

This clonotype was picked up many times. The chain carries TRBV6-6 and TRBJ2-4; D is unclear. The CDR3 runs 13 residues. CDR1 is MNHNY, CDR2 SVGAGI, per germline (reference sequence). The V end was cut by 8 bases, the J end by 2 bases, with 10 bases between. This chain's CDR3 is CASLELSKNIQYF. DNA for the CDR3: TGTGCCAGCCTGGAGCTGTCCAAAAACATTCAGTACTTC.

The rearrangement uses TRBV29-1 and TRBJ1-1, with 8 bases matching TRBD1. This CDR3 has 15 amino acids. Germline CDR1 and CDR2: SQVTM and ANQGSEA. Trimming removed 0 bases from V and 0 bases from J; junction bases left unmatched: 3. CDR3 region: CSVEDGRGLNTEAFF. DNA for the CDR3: TGCAGCGTTGAAGATGGCAGGGGGCTGAACACTGAAGCTTTCTTT. The variable domain in full, with the rest retrieved from reference TRBV29-1 and TRBJ1-1, is SAVISQKPSRDICQRGTSLTIQCQVDSQVTMMFWYRQQPGQSLTLIATANQGSEATYESGFVIDKFPISRPNLTFSTLTVSNMSPEDSSIYLCSVEDGRGLNTEAFFGQGTRLTVV.

This clonotype was recorded a few times. The chain couples TRBV5-1 to TRBJ2-2; 9 nucleotides align to TRBD1. This CDR3 is built from 16 residues. Trimming took 0 bases from V and 7 from J; bases not matched to a gene: 7. The germline V gene has CDR1 SGHRS and CDR2 YFSETQ. The CDR3 sequence is CASSLDLGQGNGELFF. The DNA for the CDR3 is TGCGCCAGCAGCTTGGATCTGGGACAGGGCAACGGGGAGCTGTTTTTT.

This clonotype was recorded at least ten times. The rearrangement links TRBV7-2 to TRBJ2-1; 8 nucleotides agree with TRBD2. J lost 7 bases, V lost 3 bases, and 5 bases had no gene match. The CDR3 loop spans 14 amino acids. Germline V gene lookup returns CDR1 SGHTA and CDR2 FQGNSA. In DNA form, the CDR3 reads TGTGCCAGCAGCTTTTGGGCGGGGGGAAATGAGCAGTTCTTC. It translates to CASSFWAGGNEQFF.

This clonotype came up a few times. This chain uses TRBV7-9 with TRBJ2-5, with a tentative D call TRBD2 (5 bases). Germline V gene data show CDR1 as SEHNR and CDR2 as FQNEAQ (reference sequence). This CDR3 comprises 16 residues. V lost 2 bases to trimming and J lost 4 bases, with 17 bases between them. The CDR3 DNA reads TGTGCCAGCAGCTTAAACGGAAGAGGGTTAGGAGAGACCCAGTACTTC. It specifies CASSLNGRGLGETQYF.

The V and J genes are TRBV6-5 and TRBJ1-5, with 8 bases matching TRBD1. Trimming at V came to 4 bases and at J to 7 bases, leaving 9 bases not matched to a gene. The germline V gene encodes CDR1 MNHEY and CDR2 SVGAGI. This CDR3 region has 15 residues. In DNA, the CDR3 is TGTGCCAGCAGTTCGAGGACAGGGATCGGACAGCCCCAGCATTTT. Residues: CASSSRTGIGQPQHF.

The sample holds a few counts of this clonotype. The chain recombines TRBV27 with TRBJ2-5, with unresolved D. Per germline, CDR1 MNHEY and CDR2 SMNVEV (reference sequence). The germline V and J ends were trimmed by 3 bases and 5 bases, with 13 bases remaining between them. The CDR3 contains 14 residues. CDR3 sequence: CASSFLAFSETQYF. CDR3 coding DNA: TGTGCCAGCAGTTTCCTGGCATTTTCGGAGACCCAGTACTTC.

The V call is TRBV4-3, the J call TRBJ2-5, with 9 positions matching TRBD2. This CDR3 has 17 residues. CDR1 and CDR2 (germline): LGHNA, YSLEER. V gave up 3 bases and J gave up 5 bases; unmatched junction bases: 13. The CDR3 nucleotides read TGCGCCAGCAGCCACTCGGTGGCTAGCGGGGTCGGGGAGACCCAGTACTTC. Translated, it gives CASSHSVASGVGETQYF.

This clonotype has ten or more counts. J is TRBJ2-4 and V is TRBV2, with D perhaps matching TRBD1 (6 bases). This CDR3 is 13 amino acids long. The germline V gene has CDR1 SNHLY and CDR2 FYNNEI. The V end was cut by 10 bases, the J end by 7 bases, with 17 bases between. CDR3 sequence: CATRGPTLNIQYF. CDR3 DNA sequence: TGTGCCACCAGGGGACCGACCCTGAACATTCAGTACTTC.

This clonotype has just a few counts. The chain carries TRBV7-6 and TRBJ2-7; unclear D gene. The V gene's germline CDR1 is SGHVS and CDR2 FNYEAQ. The CDR3 spans 15 residues. V was pared by 5 bases and J by 0 bases, with 14 bases between. The CDR3: CASSLVTDLSYEQYF. The CDR3 DNA sequence: TGTGCCAGCAGCCTCGTGACTGACCTCTCCTACGAGCAGTACTTC. Filled out from reference TRBV7-6 and TRBJ2-7, the complete variable domain reads GAGVSQSPRYKVTKRGQDVALRCDPISGHVSLYWYRQALGQGPEFLTYFNYEAQQDKSGLPNDRFSAERPEGSISTLTIQRTEQRDSAMYRCASSLVTDLSYEQYFGPGTRLTVT.

The sample holds a few counts of this clonotype. CDR3 bases: TGCGCCAGCAGCCAAGGGTGGAATGATCAGCCCCAGCATTTT. It specifies CASSQGWNDQPQHF. The rearrangement uses TRBV4-1 and TRBJ1-5, with D unresolved. The CDR3 consists of 14 residues. V was pared by 1 base and J by 5 bases, with 9 bases between. Germline V gives CDR1 MGHRA, CDR2 YSYEKL.

The chain is built from TRBV2 and TRBJ1-5, with 9 bases fitting TRBD1. V gave up 5 bases and J gave up 2 bases; unmatched junction bases: 7. This CDR3 region has 16 residues. The germline V gene encodes CDR1 SNHLY and CDR2 FYNNEI. The DNA of the CDR3 is TGTGCCAGCAGTACACAGGGGGCGCTTGGCAATCAGCCCCAGCATTTT. This gives the protein CASSTQGALGNQPQHF.

J is TRBJ2-1 and V is TRBV6-2 or TRBV6-3; D uncertain. The CDR3 has 14 amino acids. V was cut by 2 bases and J by 1 base, with 6 bases left in between. The germline gives CDR1 MNHEY, CDR2 SVGEGT. As DNA, the CDR3 is TGTGCCAGCAGTTACCCGGCTTCCTACAATGAGCAGTTCTTC. Its translation is CASSYPASYNEQFF.

This clonotype was found a few times. The rearrangement links TRBV21-1 to TRBJ2-7. TRBV21-1 is given as a pseudogene. The CDR3 spans 13 residues. The CDR3 DNA is TGTGCCAGCAGCACCGAGAGCTCCTACGAGCAGTACGTC. This translates into CASSTESSYEQYV.

This clonotype was detected ten times or more. This sequence joins TRBV9 and TRBJ2-3; 8 positions match TRBD2. From germline, CDR1 is SGDLS and CDR2 YYNGEE. CDR3 length equals 12 residues. V shed 4 bases, J shed 7 bases, and the junction held 2 bases outside the gene matches. CDR3 in DNA: TGTGCCAGCAGCTCGGGAGGGAATACGCAGTATTTT. It yields the protein CASSSGGNTQYF.

This clonotype has just a few counts. DNA for the CDR3: TGCAGTGCTATGGGACAGACCAACTCCTACGAGCAGTACGTC. Protein: CSAMGQTNSYEQYV. The chain recombines TRBV20-1 with TRBJ2-7; TRBD1 aligns across 7 bases. V lost 4 bases, J lost 0 bases, and 6 bases stayed unmatched. The CDR3 length is 14 residues. Germline CDR1 is DFQATT and CDR2 is SNEGSKA (reference sequence).

The table lists this clonotype with a few counts. This chain links TRBV6-6 with TRBJ2-3; 10 bases are a match to TRBD2. Trimming took 6 bases from V and 5 from J; bases not matched to a gene: 5. The CDR3 is 14 amino acids. CDR1 and CDR2 from the germline V gene are MNHNY and SVGAGI (reference sequence). The CDR3: CASSFGTSVDTQYF. DNA of the CDR3: TGTGCCAGCAGCTTCGGGACTAGCGTAGATACGCAGTATTTT.

This clonotype was observed a few times. This chain connects TRBV20-1 to TRBJ1-2; D might be TRBD1 (5 bases). The length of the CDR3 is 12 residues. The V gene's germline CDR1 is DFQATT and CDR2 SNEGSKA (reference sequence). V was trimmed by 2 bases and J by 4 bases, leaving 8 bases between them. The CDR3 loop reads CSARRGSYGYTF. The DNA of the CDR3 is TGCAGTGCTAGAAGGGGATCCTATGGCTACACCTTC.

This clonotype has a handful of counts. The gene calls are TRBV7-9 and TRBJ1-3, with D uncertain. CDR3 size: 17 residues. Germline values: CDR1 SEHNR, CDR2 FQNEAQ (reference sequence). The V and J ends lost 2 bases and 2 bases respectively, with 16 bases between them. CDR3 bases: TGTGCCAGCAGCTTATACACGACGGAGGCTCCTGGAAACACCATATATTTT. It specifies CASSLYTTEAPGNTIYF.

In this sample, this clonotype turned up a few times. CDR3 DNA: TGTGCCAGCAGCTTAGGAGGGAGGGCCGGGGAGCTGTTTTTT. Its protein is CASSLGGRAGELFF. The chain combines TRBV11-2 with TRBJ2-2, with 7 nucleotides matching TRBD2. The CDR3 consists of 14 residues. The ends lost 1 base at V and 6 bases at J; junction bases unmatched: 2. Germline V CDR1 and CDR2: SGHAT, FQNNGV. Full variable domain (missing parts from reference TRBV11-2 and TRBJ2-2): EAGVAQSPRYKIIEKRQSVAFWCNPISGHATLYWYQQILGQGPKLLIQFQNNGVVDDSQLPKDRFSAERLKGVDSTLKIQPAKLEDSAVYLCASSLGGRAGELFFGEGSRLTVL.

The V and J genes are TRBV4-1 and TRBJ2-5; maybe TRBD2 (6 bases). V shed 0 bases and J shed 2 bases, with 16 bases lying between them. Germline V gene data show CDR1 as MGHRA and CDR2 as YSYEKL. The length of the CDR3 is 17 residues. The DNA for the CDR3 is TGCGCCAGCAGCCAAGAGGAGGGAACCCGGGGGCAAGAGACCCAGTACTTC. Its translation: CASSQEEGTRGQETQYF.

V usage is TRBV5-6 and J usage is TRBJ1-6; TRBD1 might be the D (5 bases). Germline CDR1 reads SGHDT; CDR2 reads YYEEEE. This CDR3 region has 12 residues. V was cut by 5 bases and J by 9 bases, with 9 bases left in between. CDR3 sequence: CASRDRGSPLHF. The CDR3 DNA sequence: TGTGCCAGCAGGGATAGGGGTTCACCCCTCCACTTT.

The chain has TRBV20-1 and TRBJ2-5, with 14 nucleotides matching TRBD2. This CDR3 is built from 18 residues. Per germline, CDR1 DFQATT and CDR2 SNEGSKA (reference sequence). V gave up 0 bases and J gave up 4 bases; unmatched junction bases: 10. Here the CDR3 DNA reads TGCAGTGCTAGAGATATGGGACTAGCGGGAGTTTGGGGAGAGACCCAGTACTTC. Translation: CSARDMGLAGVWGETQYF.

The chain links TRBV12-5 to TRBJ2-5, with TRBD1 matching over 8 bases. This CDR3 comprises 17 residues. Germline trimming cut 0 bases from V and 5 bases from J; bases unmatched to any gene: 11. The V gene's germline CDR1 is LGHNT and CDR2 FRNRAP. In DNA form, the CDR3 reads TGTGCTAGTGGTTTGGTAATGGCGGACAGGGAGGTGGAGACCCAGTACTTC. It translates to CASGLVMADREVETQYF.

This clonotype has more than one count but fewer than ten. V and J are TRBV9 and TRBJ2-3, with 8 positions matching TRBD2. CDR3 size: 17 residues. V lost 0 bases to trimming and J lost 2 bases; unmatched junction nucleotides: 8. Germline CDR1 reads SGDLS; CDR2 reads YYNGEE. The CDR3 coding sequence is TGTGCCAGCAGCGTAGAAGGCGGGGGGCCGATCACAGATACGCAGTATTTT. Amino acids: CASSVEGGGPITDTQYF. Variable domain in full (rest from reference TRBV9 and TRBJ2-3): DSGVTQTPKHLITATGQRVTLRCSPRSGDLSVYWYQQSLDQGLQFLIQYYNGEERAKGNILERFSAQQFPDLHSELNLSSLELGDSALYFCASSVEGGGPITDTQYFGPGTRLTVL.

This clonotype has just a few counts. The chain links TRBV5-1 to TRBJ2-4; 10 bases line up with TRBD1. The CDR3 loop spans 18 amino acids. The J segment lost 0 bases and the V segment lost 4 bases, leaving 10 bases of the junction unmatched. From germline, CDR1 is SGHRS and CDR2 YFSETQ. For the CDR3, the DNA is TGCGCCAGCAGCCCGCATATCGGACAGGGGGAAGCCAAAAACATTCAGTACTTC. Translating gives CASSPHIGQGEAKNIQYF.